The sequence of this T cell receptor beta chain was determined in a study of T-cell reconstitution after alpha-beta-depleted transplantation in children. This clonotype was seen a handful of times. This sample's TCRbeta library carried unique molecular identifier barcodes. TCRdb re-called the PCR reads through MiXCR, storing one row per CDR3 protein. The sample has about 610,000 distinct CDR3 sequences, 8% to 11% seen once. Germline CDR1 SQVTM, CDR2 ANQGSEA. CDR3 length: 12 residues. V was trimmed by 0 bases and J by 1 base, leaving 4 bases between them. The TCR comes from a human donor who donated a stem cell graft to a child with acute myeloid leukemia. The material sequenced was PBMCs from the stem cell graft donor, taken from the stem cell graft. J is TRBJ2-7 and V is TRBV29-1; D is ambiguous. The CDR3 sequence: CSVEEGSYEQYF. Written as DNA, the CDR3 is TGCAGCGTTGAAGAGGGGTCCTACGAGCAGTACTTC.